The clone carrying this T cell receptor (beta chain) has only one observation. Its antigen is not identified. TCRdb passed the reads through MiXCR, listing each CDR3 protein once. The sample carries about 500,000 distinct CDR3 sequences, 33% recorded once. Trimming took 3 bases from V and 1 from J, leaving 15 bases between them. CDR3 size: 16 residues. The sample is drawn from a study of T cell repertoires in cytomegalovirus infection. This sequence originates from a human donor in good health (CMV status not recorded). Some clones in this sample may be carry-over from other donors' samples. The rearrangement uses TRBV12-3 or TRBV12-4 and TRBJ1-1; TRBD1 is a possible D gene (5 bases). The sequencing here drew on cultured PBMCs, taken from culture after CMV antigen stimulation. The CDR3 region has the DNA TGTGCCAGCAGTTTCTGGGGAGGGGTAGCGAACACTGAAGCTTTCTTT. Translated: CASSFWGGVANTEAFF.